This T cell receptor beta chain appears in the sequencing data of a study of response to subunit inactivated influenza vaccine. This clonotype came up many times. The target antigen is unknown. Findings of the study overall: A suggestion made by the authors is that each seasonal influenza vaccination recruits few new T cells.

One entry per CDR3 protein, called by TCRdb with MiXCR from the RT-PCR reads. The table has over 400,000 distinct CDR3 sequences, 10% to 15% seen once; the top ten hold around 12%. Sample: PBMCs from blood, taken about 40 days after vaccination. This receptor was taken from a man aged 45 to 65 who received an inactivated influenza vaccine.

Written as DNA, the CDR3 is TGCAGCGTTGCGGAAGGGACAGTCTACGAGCAGTACTTC. As protein: CSVAEGTVYEQYF. The chain employs TRBV29-1 and TRBJ2-7; 7 bases map to TRBD1. The V gene end was trimmed by 4 bases and the J gene end by 3 bases; junction bases not matched to a gene: 6. CDR1 and CDR2 from the germline V gene are SQVTM and ANQGSEA. This CDR3 is built from 13 residues.